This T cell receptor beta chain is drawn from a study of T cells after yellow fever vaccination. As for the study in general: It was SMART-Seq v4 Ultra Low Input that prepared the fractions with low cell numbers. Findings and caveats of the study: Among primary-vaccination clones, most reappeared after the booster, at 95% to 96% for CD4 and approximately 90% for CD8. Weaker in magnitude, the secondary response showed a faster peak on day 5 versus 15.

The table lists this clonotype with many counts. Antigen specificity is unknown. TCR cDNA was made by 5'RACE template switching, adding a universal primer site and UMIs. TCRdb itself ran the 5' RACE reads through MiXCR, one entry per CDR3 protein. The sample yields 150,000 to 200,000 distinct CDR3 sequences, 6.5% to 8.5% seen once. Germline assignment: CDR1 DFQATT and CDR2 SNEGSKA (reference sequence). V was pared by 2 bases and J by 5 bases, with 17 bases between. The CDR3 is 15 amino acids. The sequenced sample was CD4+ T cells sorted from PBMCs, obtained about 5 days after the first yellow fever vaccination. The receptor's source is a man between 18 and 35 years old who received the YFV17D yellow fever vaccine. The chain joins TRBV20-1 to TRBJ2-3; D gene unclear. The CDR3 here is CSARSPARHLDTQYF. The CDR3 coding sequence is TGCAGTGCTAGAAGTCCAGCTAGACATCTAGATACGCAGTATTTT.